Each of the 24 T cell receptor beta chains below was sequenced from the same sample in a study of T-cell reconstitution after alpha-beta-depleted transplantation in children. Unique molecular identifiers were incorporated when the TCRbeta library was constructed. TCRdb re-called the PCR reads through MiXCR, storing one row per CDR3 protein. The sample holds about 600,000 distinct CDR3 sequences, under 30% seen once. This material consisted of PBMCs, mostly from graft donor cells, taken 360 days after TCRalphabeta/CD19-depleted stem cell transplant. These receptors were taken from a boy under three years old who had a stem cell transplant for acute myeloid leukemia, so the T cells may come from the graft donor.

The chain is built from TRBV28 and TRBJ2-3; 11 positions agree with TRBD2. CDR1 is MDHEN and CDR2 is SYDVKM in the germline V gene. J gave up 4 bases and V 6 bases, and 6 bases lay outside the gene matches. This CDR3 comprises 15 residues. The CDR3 loop reads CASRIAGGAADTQYF. The DNA for the CDR3 is TGTGCCAGCAGAATAGCGGGGGGGGCGGCAGATACGCAGTATTTT. Full variable domain (outside the CDR3, taken from reference TRBV28 and TRBJ2-3): DVKVTQSSRYLVKRTGEKVFLECVQDMDHENMFWYRQDPGLGLRLIYFSYDVKMKEKGDIPEGYSVSREKKERFSLILESASTNQTSMYLCASRIAGGAADTQYFGPGTRLTVL.

This clonotype was counted many times. J is TRBJ2-1 and V is TRBV27, with a possible D match to TRBD1 (6 bases). With 4 bases removed from V and 8 bases from J, the gap between germline ends came to 18 bases. The CDR3 consists of 15 residues. The V gene's germline CDR1 is MNHEY and CDR2 SMNVEV (reference sequence). The CDR3 DNA sequence: TGTGCCAGCAGTTCACCCGGCAGGGGATGGGATGAGCAGTTCTTC. The encoded protein is CASSSPGRGWDEQFF.

The chain combines TRBV25-1 with TRBJ2-7, with 8 bases fitting TRBD1. The junction had 5 bases not matched to a gene; V was cut back by 2 bases and J by 5 bases. CDR3 size: 14 residues. Germline loops: CDR1 MGHDK, CDR2 SYGVNS. The DNA of the CDR3 is TGTGCCAGCAGTGAACCAGGGGGCTTTGACGAGCAGTACTTC. Its protein product is CASSEPGGFDEQYF.

The chain recombines TRBV20-1 with TRBJ2-1; perhaps TRBD2 as D (7 bases). The CDR3 length is 14 residues. V was trimmed by 4 bases and J by 1 base, leaving 11 bases between them. CDR1 DFQATT and CDR2 SNEGSKA come from the germline V gene (reference sequence). CDR3 loop: CSAMKGGSYNEQFF. The CDR3 DNA reads as TGCAGTGCTATGAAGGGGGGGTCCTACAATGAGCAGTTCTTC.

This clonotype was detected ten times or more. The chain recombines TRBV20-1 with TRBJ2-4; no clear D gene. The V end was cut by 3 bases, the J end by 0 bases, with 9 bases between. Germline V CDR1 and CDR2: DFQATT, SNEGSKA (reference sequence). The CDR3 totals 14 residues. In nucleotides, the CDR3 is TGCAGTGCTAGGGATGAGCTAGCCAAAAACATTCAGTACTTC. Amino acids: CSARDELAKNIQYF.

The chain has TRBV25-1 and TRBJ2-1; D remains ambiguous. CDR1 and CDR2 from the germline V gene are MGHDK and SYGVNS. Trimming removed 7 bases at V and 0 bases at J, with 10 bases between. The CDR3 extends over 14 amino acids. The CDR3: CASMGSSSYNEQFF. The CDR3 nucleotides are TGTGCCAGCATGGGATCGAGCTCCTACAATGAGCAGTTCTTC.

The chain has TRBV7-2 and TRBJ2-1; 8 bases match TRBD1. Germline lookup yields CDR1 SGHTA and CDR2 FQGNSA. V was pared by 1 base and J by 6 bases, with 5 bases of the junction left unmatched. CDR3 length equals 15 residues. The CDR3 DNA follows: TGTGCCAGCAGCTTAGTGACAGGGGACCTCAATGAGCAGTTCTTC. Translated, it gives CASSLVTGDLNEQFF.

This clonotype was detected a few times. The chain carries TRBV15 and TRBJ1-5; D not resolved. The CDR3 runs to 17 residues. Germline V gene data show CDR1 as LNHNV and CDR2 as YYDKDF (reference sequence). V was pared by 0 bases and J by 0 bases, with 12 bases between. In DNA, the CDR3 is TGTGCCACCAGCAGAGATTTAGCGGGTTATAGCAATCAGCCCCAGCATTTT. It yields the protein CATSRDLAGYSNQPQHF.

At least ten counts were recorded for this clonotype. V gene TRBV29-1 combines with J gene TRBJ2-3, with D perhaps matching TRBD1 (5 bases). In germline, CDR1 is SQVTM, CDR2 ANQGSEA. V gave up 7 bases and J gave up 2 bases, with 16 bases separating them. The length of the CDR3 is 14 residues. CDR3 protein: CSACPQGTTDTQYF. The CDR3 DNA sequence: TGCAGCGCCTGCCCGCAGGGAACCACAGATACGCAGTATTTT.

This clonotype was seen only a few times. The chain uses TRBV12-3 or TRBV12-4 and TRBJ2-3; the match to TRBD2 covers 8 bases. The CDR3 is 15 residues long. The J segment lost 7 bases and the V segment lost 4 bases, leaving 10 bases of the junction unmatched. Here the CDR3 DNA reads TGTGCCAGCAGTTACGGAGCGGGGGAACGGCATACGCAGTATTTT. Its protein is CASSYGAGERHTQYF.

In this sample, this clonotype turned up a few times. The chain links TRBV4-1 to TRBJ2-7; TRBD2 matches 10 bases. Trimming at V came to 3 bases and at J to 4 bases, leaving 12 bases not matched to a gene. Germline loops: CDR1 MGHRA, CDR2 YSYEKL. The CDR3 consists of 17 residues. The CDR3 loop is CASSHTLAGGLPYEQYF. CDR3 sequence (DNA): TGCGCCAGCAGCCATACCTTAGCGGGGGGCCTTCCATACGAGCAGTACTTC.

This clonotype was seen repeatedly, ten times or more. This rearrangement joins TRBV29-1 to TRBJ1-1; the D gene is possibly TRBD1 (6 bases). Germline V gene sequence: CDR1 SQVTM, CDR2 ANQGSEA. This CDR3 spans 14 amino acids. Between the trimmed V and J ends, which lost 0 bases and 5 bases, there was a span of 13 bases. CDR3 sequence reads: CSVEDRTGRTEAFF. CDR3 DNA sequence: TGCAGCGTTGAAGATCGAACAGGGAGGACTGAAGCTTTCTTT.

At least ten counts were recorded for this clonotype. The chain is built from TRBV29-1 and TRBJ2-1, with a weak D call TRBD2 (5 bases). V lost 7 bases and J lost 7, with 17 bases in between. The germline V gene has CDR1 SQVTM and CDR2 ANQGSEA. The CDR3 runs 13 residues. The CDR3 spells CSAQMGSPNEQFF. CDR3 DNA: TGCAGCGCCCAGATGGGGAGTCCAAATGAGCAGTTCTTC.

This chain joins TRBV11-3 and TRBJ2-6, with TRBD2 matching over 7 bases. Germline values: CDR1 SGHNT, CDR2 YENEEA. Losses at the gene ends were 10 bases for V and 2 bases for J; bases not matched to a gene: 5. CDR3 length equals 14 residues. The CDR3 nucleotides read TGTGCCACCACCAGCGGGGCTGGGGCCAACGTCCTGACTTTC. Protein: CATTSGAGANVLTF.

This clonotype was seen more than once but under ten times. This chain joins TRBV4-3 and TRBJ1-3; D ambiguous. The germline gives CDR1 LGHNA, CDR2 YSLEER. Trimming left V 0 bases short and J 1 base short, with 7 bases between. This CDR3 region has 15 residues. The CDR3 DNA reads as TGCGCCAGCAGCCAAGATGGCTCTTCTGGAAACACCATATATTTT. Amino acid sequence: CASSQDGSSGNTIYF.

This chain joins TRBV13 and TRBJ2-5; perhaps TRBD1 as D (6 bases). The CDR3 length is 14 residues. CDR1 is PRHDT, CDR2 FYEKMQ, per germline (reference sequence). The V end lost 4 bases, the J end lost 4 bases, and 13 bases lay between the germline ends. The CDR3 coding sequence is TGTGCCAGCAGCTCCCACCTAGGGGGAGAGACCCAGTACTTC. Protein: CASSSHLGGETQYF.

J is TRBJ2-7 and V is TRBV7-9; D might be TRBD2 (6 bases). Between the trimmed V and J ends, which lost 5 bases and 5 bases, there was a span of 10 bases. The CDR3 runs 12 residues. Germline values: CDR1 SEHNR, CDR2 FQNEAQ (reference sequence). CDR3 sequence: CASSVTGDEQYV. CDR3 DNA sequence: TGTGCCAGCAGCGTCACGGGGGACGAGCAGTACGTC.

J is TRBJ2-3 and V is TRBV11-2, with 8 bases aligning to TRBD2. Per germline, CDR1 SGHAT and CDR2 FQNNGV. Trimming at V came to 0 bases and at J to 4 bases, leaving 9 bases not matched to a gene. The length of the CDR3 is 17 residues. As DNA, the CDR3 is TGTGCCAGCAGCTTAGACTTAGGACTAGCTAACCCAGATACGCAGTATTTT. It encodes CASSLDLGLANPDTQYF.

This clonotype has only a few counts. The CDR3 is CASSLAQSSLSYNEQFF. CDR3 nucleotides: TGCGCCAGCAGCTTGGCCCAGAGCTCCTTGAGTTACAATGAGCAGTTCTTC. This chain uses TRBV5-1 with TRBJ2-1; D unresolved. The CDR3 contains 17 residues. V dropped 0 bases and J dropped 4 bases, with 17 bases sitting between them. Germline assignment: CDR1 SGHRS and CDR2 YFSETQ.

A few counts support this clonotype. The chain is built from TRBV4-3 and TRBJ1-4; weak D call: TRBD1 (5 bases). Per the germline V gene, CDR1 is LGHNA and CDR2 is YSLEER. The V end lost 4 bases, the J end lost 7 bases, and 19 bases lay between the germline ends. CDR3 length: 16 residues. CDR3 amino acids: CASSPSGTSGSEKLFF. The DNA for the CDR3 is TGCGCCAGCAGCCCGTCCGGGACCTCGGGGAGTGAAAAACTGTTTTTT.

This sequence joins TRBV29-1 and TRBJ1-2, with 7 bases aligning to TRBD1. This CDR3 region has 13 residues. The V gene's germline CDR1 is SQVTM and CDR2 ANQGSEA. Trimming took 6 bases from V and 4 from J; bases not matched to a gene: 8. Here the CDR3 reads CSVVDREGYGYTF. The CDR3 DNA follows: TGCAGCGTGGTCGACAGGGAAGGCTATGGCTACACCTTC.

This clonotype was seen more than once but under ten times. The chain has TRBV24-1 and TRBJ1-5; 8 nucleotides agree with TRBD1. The CDR3 totals 18 residues. The germline V gene has CDR1 KGHDR and CDR2 SFDVKD. J gave up 0 bases and V 3 bases, and 9 bases lay outside the gene matches. The CDR3 DNA is TGTGCCACCAGTGATGACAGGGGAGGGGGCTATAGCAATCAGCCCCAGCATTTT. Amino acid sequence: CATSDDRGGGYSNQPQHF.

This chain links TRBV12-3 or TRBV12-4 with TRBJ2-7; a possible D gene is TRBD2 (7 bases). The V gene lost 8 bases and the J gene lost 0 bases, with 20 bases spanning the gap. The CDR3 runs 16 residues. The CDR3, as DNA: TGTGCCAGCGGCGCGGGCGGGGGCCGGAGCTCCTACGAGCAGTACTTC. Its translation is CASGAGGGRSSYEQYF.

This clonotype was seen a few times. V usage is TRBV6-5 and J usage is TRBJ2-1; tentative D call: TRBD1 (6 bases). Trimming left V 2 bases short and J 6 bases short, with 17 bases between. Per the germline V gene, CDR1 is MNHEY and CDR2 is SVGAGI. The CDR3 has 16 amino acids. The CDR3 region is CASSYTARGPGNEQFF. Here the CDR3 DNA reads TGTGCCAGCAGTTACACTGCCAGGGGTCCAGGCAATGAGCAGTTCTTC.